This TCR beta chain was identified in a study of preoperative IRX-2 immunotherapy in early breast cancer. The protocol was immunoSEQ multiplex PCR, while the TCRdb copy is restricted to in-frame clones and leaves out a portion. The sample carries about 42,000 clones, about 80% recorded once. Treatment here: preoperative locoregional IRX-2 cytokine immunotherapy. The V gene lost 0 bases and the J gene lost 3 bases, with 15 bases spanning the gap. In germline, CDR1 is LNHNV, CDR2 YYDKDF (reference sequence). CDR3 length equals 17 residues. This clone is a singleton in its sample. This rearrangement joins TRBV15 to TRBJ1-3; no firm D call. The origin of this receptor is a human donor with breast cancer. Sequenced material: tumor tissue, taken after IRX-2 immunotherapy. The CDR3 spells CATSRDWGGKDGNTIYF. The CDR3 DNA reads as TGTGCCACCAGCAGAGATTGGGGAGGAAAAGATGGAAACACCATATATTTT.